The following is a T cell receptor beta chain sequence with its context. One end of the junction is discordant with germline, which a read error may explain. Repertoires were generated with immunoSEQ multiplex PCR, while TCRdb's copy carries only in-frame clones and drops some. The sample lists roughly 100,000 clones; roughly 80% were seen once. The CDR3 covers 14 residues. Germline V gene sequence: CDR1 SEHNR, CDR2 FQNEAQ (reference sequence). This sample was taken from a study of T cell clones after liver transplantation. Study background: Samples came from ITN030ST, which attempted immunosuppression withdrawal within 2 years of liver transplantation.

The TCR originated in a human donor who received a liver transplant. Material: CD4+ T cells from blood, obtained before liver transplant. The chain employs TRBV7-9 and TRBJ2-1; tentatively, D is TRBD1 (6 bases). The CDR3 nucleotides read TGTGCCAGCAGCGTAGCAACAGGGTGGGATGAGCAGTTCTTC. Protein sequence: CASSVATGWDEQFF.